Following are 16 T cell receptor beta chains from one sample sequenced in a study of radiotherapy plus CTLA-4 blockade in lung cancer. Method: immunoSEQ multiplex PCR; TCRdb's copy keeps in-frame clones and lacks some. The sample has about 28,000 clones; 65% to 80% are singletons. Specimen: peripheral blood, collected from a patient treated with radiotherapy plus ipilimumab. These receptors were collected from a human donor with non-small cell lung cancer who had stable disease on radiotherapy plus ipilimumab.

This clone was counted once. The rearrangement joins TRBV27 to TRBJ1-2; D unclear. Germline V CDR1 and CDR2: MNHEY, SMNVEV (reference sequence). This CDR3 is built from 13 residues. With 5 bases removed from V and 6 bases from J, the gap between germline ends came to 13 bases. The CDR3 spells CASSPLGGNGYTF. The CDR3 bases are TGTGCCAGCAGTCCCCTCGGCGGGAATGGCTACACCTTC.

The chain links TRBV4-1 to TRBJ1-1; D is ambiguous. Trimming left V 1 base short and J 6 bases short, with 6 bases between. Germline CDR1 is MGHRA and CDR2 is YSYEKL. The CDR3 has 12 amino acids. For the CDR3, the DNA is TGCGCCAGCAGCCAAGTCGGGGCTGAAGCTTTCTTT. Protein: CASSQVGAEAFF.

The chain couples TRBV7-2 to TRBJ2-2, with 8 bases aligning to TRBD1. CDR1 and CDR2 from the germline V gene are SGHTA and FQGNSA. The V segment lost 3 bases and the J segment 6 bases; nucleotides outside the gene matches: 15. This CDR3 is built from 18 residues. Here the CDR3 reads CASSFAIYGTGGSGELFF. Here the CDR3 DNA reads TGTGCCAGCAGCTTCGCCATTTACGGGACAGGCGGTTCCGGGGAGCTGTTTTTT.

V usage is TRBV12-5 and J usage is TRBJ2-3; TRBD1 or TRBD2 may be the D gene (5 bases each). The CDR3 covers 16 residues. Germline V lookup: CDR1 LGHNT, CDR2 FRNRAP. Trimming stripped 1 base from V and 1 base from J, with 12 bases between. CDR3 amino acids: CASGLGTRGGTDTQYF. CDR3 in DNA: TGTGCTAGTGGTTTGGGGACGAGGGGCGGCACAGATACGCAGTATTTT.

The rearrangement links TRBV6-1 to TRBJ2-1; 7 bases agree with TRBD2. V trimming: 1 base; J trimming: 3 bases; junction bases outside the gene matches: 9. In germline, CDR1 is MNHNS, CDR2 SASEGT. The CDR3 is 17 residues long. The CDR3 coding sequence is TGTGCCAGCAGTGAAGGGGGGACTACACTCGACTACAATGAGCAGTTCTTC. Its protein product is CASSEGGTTLDYNEQFF.

The gene calls are TRBV12-5 and TRBJ1-3; 9 nucleotides match TRBD1. The CDR3 loop spans 14 amino acids. Germline CDR1 is LGHNT and CDR2 is FRNRAP. The V and J ends lost 9 bases and 3 bases, in that order; junction bases with no gene match: 6. The DNA for the CDR3 is TGTGCTAGCCGCGGACAGGGGTTTGGAAACACCATATATTTT. Translating gives CASRGQGFGNTIYF. Complete variable domain (other parts from reference TRBV12-5 and TRBJ1-3): DARVTQTPRHKVTEMGQEVTMRCQPILGHNTVFWYRQTMMQGLELLAYFRNRAPLDDSGMPKDRFSAEMPDATLATLKIQPSEPRDSAVYFCASRGQGFGNTIYFGEGSWLTVV.

Only one count was recorded for this clone. J is TRBJ1-5 and V is TRBV2; the D is unclear. CDR1 and CDR2 (germline): SNHLY, FYNNEI. This CDR3 is 12 amino acids long. V was pared by 7 bases and J by 5 bases, with 9 bases between. Here the CDR3 reads CASKRDYQPQHF. As DNA, the CDR3 is TGTGCCAGCAAGCGGGATTATCAGCCCCAGCATTTT.

This clone has just one count. Here the CDR3 DNA reads TGTGCCAGCAGCTTGGGGCAGGGACGTACCAACGAGCAGTACGTC. Translated: CASSLGQGRTNEQYV. This sequence joins TRBV13 and TRBJ2-7, with D perhaps TRBD1 or TRBD2 (5 bases each). The CDR3 is 15 amino acids. V shed 3 bases and J shed 5 bases, with 17 bases lying between them. Germline values: CDR1 PRHDT, CDR2 FYEKMQ (reference sequence).

The CDR3 DNA reads as TGCGCCAGCAGCCAAGACGCAGGGGGCATGAACACTGAAGCTTTCTTT. Translation: CASSQDAGGMNTEAFF. The chain is built from TRBV4-3 and TRBJ1-1, with TRBD1 identical over 8 bases. This CDR3 region has 16 residues. The junction had 3 bases not matched to a gene; V was cut back by 0 bases and J by 0 bases. Germline V lookup: CDR1 LGHNA, CDR2 YSLEER.

The V and J genes are TRBV6-4 and TRBJ2-3, with 9 bases fitting TRBD2. V was clipped by 5 bases and J by 3 bases; unmatched bases: 6. The CDR3 contains 15 residues. The germline V gene encodes CDR1 MRHNA and CDR2 SNTAGT. The CDR3 sequence is CASSLAGSSTDTQYF. The DNA of the CDR3 is TGTGCCAGCAGTCTAGCGGGGTCTTCGACAGATACGCAGTATTTT.

This clone was detected only once. The V and J genes are TRBV7-8 and TRBJ2-3, with TRBD2 matching 8 bases. From germline, CDR1 is SGHVS and CDR2 FQNEAQ. The CDR3 consists of 17 residues. Trimming cost V 0 bases and J 5 bases; bases outside gene matches: 10. CDR3 sequence: CASSLARTGGRGDTQYF. Written as DNA, the CDR3 is TGTGCCAGCAGCTTAGCTAGAACGGGGGGGAGGGGAGATACGCAGTATTTT.

The chain links TRBV27 to TRBJ1-5; no clear D. CDR3 length: 14 amino acids. Germline CDR1 is MNHEY and CDR2 is SMNVEV (reference sequence). Between the trimmed V and J ends, which lost 1 base and 7 bases, there was a span of 11 bases. As DNA, the CDR3 is TGTGCCAGCAGTTTATGGGGAGAGGGCCAGCCCCAGCATTTT. Encoded protein: CASSLWGEGQPQHF.

This sequence joins TRBV7-2 and TRBJ2-2; D is undetermined. The CDR3 spans 11 residues. Germline-derived CDR1 and CDR2 are SGHTA and FQGNSA. V was cut by 2 bases and J by 9 bases, with 4 bases left in between. In DNA, the CDR3 is TGTGCCAGCAGCTTAAGCCGGGAGCTGTTTTTT. Its translation: CASSLSRELFF.

This clone was observed once. CDR3 in DNA: TGTGCCAGCAGCTTTTGGGCAGTATACCGTAGGGACCAAAACACAGATACGCAGTATTTT. Protein product: CASSFWAVYRRDQNTDTQYF. The gene calls are TRBV13 and TRBJ2-3; D is possibly TRBD1 or TRBD2 (5 bases each). The CDR3 is 20 amino acids. The V and J ends lost 3 bases and 2 bases respectively, with 27 bases between them. Germline CDR1 is PRHDT and CDR2 is FYEKMQ (reference sequence).

The chain is built from TRBV29-1 and TRBJ2-7; 9 bases line up with TRBD1. Germline assignment: CDR1 SQVTM and CDR2 ANQGSEA. The J segment lost 5 bases and the V segment lost 6 bases, leaving 5 bases of the junction unmatched. This CDR3 region has 12 residues. The chain's CDR3 is CSVWDRDNEQYV. CDR3 sequence (DNA): TGCAGCGTGTGGGACAGGGACAACGAGCAGTACGTC.

For this clone: Germline and junction disagree at one end, which may indicate a read error. Other DNA variants within this sample encode the same CDR3. The chain recombines TRBV9 with TRBJ1-1, with D maybe TRBD1 (5 bases). CDR1 SGDLS and CDR2 YYNGEE come from the germline V gene. The CDR3 is made up of 14 amino acids. CDR3 sequence: CASSYPPRGTEAFF. CDR3 bases: TGTGCCAGCAGTTATCCGCCAAGAGGGACTGAAGCCTTCTTT.